The 32 T cell receptor beta chains below were found in one sample sequenced in a study of Tregs in tolerant kidney transplant recipients. Mixed chimerism was transient after nonmyeloablative marrow transplants from related graft donors. TCRdb keeps only in-frame clones here, not all; method: immunoSEQ multiplex PCR. The sample includes about 15,000 clones. Sequencing used CD4+ T cells from blood (PBMCs), obtained 12 months after the transplant. The receptors originated from a human patient who received a combined kidney and bone marrow transplant. Some T cells may be supplied by the graft donor.

To note about this clone: The read gets to within 3 residues of the CDR3 end, and the germline J gene fills in the rest. The chain couples TRBV5-1 to TRBJ1-1; D ambiguous. V was clipped by 0 bases and J by 3 bases, with 12 bases between them. The V gene's germline CDR1 is SGHRS and CDR2 YFSETQ. CDR3 length: 15 amino acids. The part of the CDR3 DNA that was read is TGCGCCAGCAGCTTGGACGCGTCAAGTGACACTGAA. Residues: CASSLDASSDTE. The entire CDR3 sequence reads CASSLDASSDTEAFF.

As for this clone: The read stops 3 residues short of the end of the CDR3; the missing end is completed from the germline J gene. V gene TRBV11-1 combines with J gene TRBJ1-6; D remains unclear. V lost 5 bases and J 10 bases, leaving 18 bases between the germline ends. CDR1 and CDR2 from the germline V gene are SGHAT and FQDESV (reference sequence). The CDR3 is 15 residues long. The sequenced part of the CDR3 DNA is TGTGCCAGCAGCCCTAGTTCCCACTATGGATCACCC. It translates to CASSPSSHYGSP. The full CDR3 sequence reads CASSPSSHYGSPLHF.

As concerns this clone: The CDR3 end falls 3 residues outside the read, so it is completed with the germline J gene. The rearrangement links TRBV7-9 to TRBJ2-5; TRBD2 matches 7 bases. Germline-derived CDR1 and CDR2 are SEHNR and FQNEAQ (reference sequence). The CDR3 totals 14 residues. Trimming took 1 base from V and 5 from J; bases not matched to a gene: 4. CDR3 DNA, as far as it was read: TGTGCCAGCAGCTTAGGGGCGGGGGTTGAGACC. Translated: CASSLGAGVET. The CDR3 reads in full as CASSLGAGVETQYF.

The CDR3 sequence is CASSLETGGQIQAFF. CDR3 DNA (partial): TGTGCCAGCAGCTTAGAAACAGGGGGGCAGATCCAA. The chain links TRBV7-9 to TRBJ1-1, with TRBD1 identical over 8 bases. The CDR3 end lies 3 residues beyond the end of the read and is filled in from the germline J gene. The CDR3 contains 15 residues. Per the germline V gene, CDR1 is SEHNR and CDR2 is FQNEAQ (reference sequence).

To note about this clone: A junction boundary mismatches the germline segment, possibly from a read error. The CDR3 is cut off 3 residues early in the read; its end comes from the germline J gene. The J gene is TRBJ2-5, the V gene TRBV4-2; 10 bases line up with TRBD1. This CDR3 region has 16 residues. Germline CDR1 LGHNA, CDR2 YNFKEQ. The DNA read from the CDR3 is TGCGCCAGCAGCCAAGAAGGGACAGGGGTGAGGGAGACC. Translation: CASSQEGTGVRET. The full-length CDR3 reads as CASSQEGTGVRETQYF.

Frequency places this clone as medium-sized (0.01 to 0.1%). The read is 3 residues too short to cover the CDR3 end, so that end is filled in from the germline J gene. The rearrangement joins TRBV4-2 to TRBJ2-1; the match to TRBD2 covers 16 bases. CDR1 and CDR2 (germline): LGHNA, YNFKEQ. This CDR3 is built from 20 residues. After removal of 4 bases from V and 7 bases from J, the junction contained 16 bases not matched to a gene. CDR3 bases read: TGTGCCAGCAGCCCCGGGACTAGCGGGAGGGCCCCAGGATGGAGAAATGAG. Its protein product is CASSPGTSGRAPGWRNE. The whole CDR3 protein is CASSPGTSGRAPGWRNEQFF.

On this clone itself: The CDR3 end lies 3 residues beyond the end of the read and is filled in from the germline J gene. This rearrangement joins TRBV7-9 to TRBJ1-1, with D maybe TRBD1 (5 bases). This CDR3 region has 14 residues. The germline V gene has CDR1 SEHNR and CDR2 FQNEAQ (reference sequence). Trimming cost V 5 bases and J 6 bases, with 16 bases left between them. CDR3 bases read: TGTGCCAGCAGCCGAGGGCAGGGAGAGGCTGAA. This encodes CASSRGQGEAE. The entire CDR3 reads CASSRGQGEAEAFF.

In the case of this clone: The read gets to within 3 residues of the CDR3 end, and the germline J gene fills in the rest. J is TRBJ1-1 and V is TRBV2; D uncertain. Trimming shortened V by 0 bases and J by 4 bases, and 9 bases separated the two germline ends. CDR3 length: 14 amino acids. The V gene's germline CDR1 is SNHLY and CDR2 FYNNEI. Incomplete CDR3 DNA: TGTGCCAGCAGTGAAGCTCCCGGTGGCACTGAA. Protein: CASSEAPGGTE. The CDR3, in full, reads CASSEAPGGTEAFF.

A word on this clone: The CDR3 is cut off 3 residues early in the read; its end comes from the germline J gene. The chain has TRBV30 and TRBJ2-1; 7 bases are a match to TRBD2. The trim removed 2 bases at V and 7 bases at J, leaving 8 bases unmatched. This CDR3 has 14 residues. Germline CDR1 GTSNPN, CDR2 SVGIG (reference sequence). CDR3 sequence reads: CAWSHDGTKNEQFF. The CDR3 DNA, read in part, is TGTGCCTGGAGTCACGACGGGACTAAGAATGAG.

In the case of this clone: The read ends 3 residues early relative to the CDR3; the germline J gene fills the gap. The chain has TRBV7-3 and TRBJ2-3; D unclear. The CDR3 totals 15 residues. Trimming shortened V by 0 bases and J by 1 base, and 8 bases separated the two germline ends. Germline-derived CDR1 and CDR2 are SGHTA and FQGTGA. The CDR3: CASSLTAGRTDTQYF. Incomplete CDR3 DNA: TGTGCCAGCAGCTTAACGGCAGGCCGCACAGATACG. The full variable domain, with the rest looked up from reference TRBV7-3 and TRBJ2-3, is GAGVSQTPSNKVTEKGKYVELRCDPISGHTALYWYRQSLGQGPEFLIYFQGTGAADDSGLPNDRFFAVRPEGSVSTLKIQRTERGDSAVYLCASSLTAGRTDTQYFGPGTRLTVL.

Concerning this clone itself: Read coverage stops 3 residues before the CDR3 terminus; the germline J gene supplies the remainder. The rearrangement links TRBV20-1 to TRBJ2-1, with 8 bases that match TRBD2. The germline gives CDR1 DFQATT, CDR2 SNEGSKA (reference sequence). Trimming cost V 0 bases and J 7 bases; bases outside gene matches: 14. The CDR3 loop spans 17 amino acids. The CDR3 bases that were read are TGCAGTGCTAGAGATAGGGCTAGCGGGTCCACAGGGAATGAG. This codes for CSARDRASGSTGNE. The entire CDR3 reads CSARDRASGSTGNEQFF.

A remark on this clone: Read coverage stops 3 residues before the CDR3 terminus; the germline J gene supplies the remainder. The chain links TRBV10-3 to TRBJ2-3, with D unclear. The V gene's germline CDR1 is ENHRY and CDR2 SYGVKD. Trimming took off 0 bases at V and 0 bases at J, with 7 bases between the two ends. The CDR3 has 15 residues. The sequenced CDR3 bases are TGTGCCATCAGTGAGTCGGTAGTTAGCACAGATACG. Its translation: CAISESVVSTDT. The whole CDR3 protein is CAISESVVSTDTQYF.

Concerning this clone itself: The CDR3 is cut off 3 residues early in the read; its end comes from the germline J gene. This chain uses TRBV28 with TRBJ1-2; 7 bases fit TRBD1. CDR3 length: 16 residues. Trimming cost V 4 bases and J 0 bases; bases outside gene matches: 8. Germline CDR1 MDHEN, CDR2 SYDVKM. Incomplete CDR3 DNA: TGTGCCAGCAGTTCCCTCTTAGGGACAGCTAACTATGGC. Protein: CASSSLLGTANYG. The full CDR3 protein is CASSSLLGTANYGYTF.

With respect to this clone: From the germline J gene comes the end of the CDR3, since the read stops 3 residues before it. The chain combines TRBV20-1 with TRBJ2-1; 9 bases agree with TRBD2. From germline, CDR1 is DFQATT and CDR2 SNEGSKA (reference sequence). V trimming: 3 bases; J trimming: 5 bases; junction bases outside the gene matches: 5. The CDR3 is 14 residues long. Incomplete CDR3 DNA: TGCAGTGCTAGCGGGCTAGCGGGGAACAATGAG. This translates into CSASGLAGNNE. The entire CDR3 sequence reads CSASGLAGNNEQFF.

In regard to this clone: The CDR3 end lies 3 residues beyond the end of the read and is filled in from the germline J gene. The genes are TRBV10-3 and TRBJ2-2; D not resolved. V was cut by 6 bases and J by 0 bases, with 8 bases left in between. The CDR3 length is 14 residues. Germline-derived CDR1 and CDR2 are ENHRY and SYGVKD. This CDR3 reads CAISLISNTGELFF. The sequenced CDR3 bases are TGTGCCATCAGCCTAATTTCGAACACCGGGGAG.

This clone is classed as medium-sized by frequency. The read is 3 residues too short to cover the CDR3 end, so that end is filled in from the germline J gene. The genes are TRBV5-1 and TRBJ2-3; D is possibly TRBD2 (5 bases). Germline V CDR1 and CDR2: SGHRS, YFSETQ. Trimming cost V 0 bases and J 1 base, with 12 bases left between them. This CDR3 is built from 16 residues. CDR3 region: CASSLGVLGGTDTQYF. Incomplete CDR3 DNA: TGCGCCAGCAGCTTGGGGGTACTAGGTGGCACAGATACG.

With respect to this clone: The read terminates 3 residues ahead of where the CDR3 ends, so the germline J gene completes it. This sequence joins TRBV3-1 (or the pseudogene TRBV3-2) and TRBJ2-5; 12 bases align to TRBD1. The V segment lost 5 bases and the J segment 5 bases; nucleotides outside the gene matches: 9. Germline V lookup: CDR1 LGHDT, CDR2 YNNKEL (reference sequence). The CDR3 is 16 residues long. Incomplete CDR3 DNA: TGTGCCAGCAGCTACCGGGACAGGGGGCGCGCTGAGACC. This sequence encodes CASSYRDRGRAET. The complete CDR3 reads CASSYRDRGRAETQYF.

This CDR3 reads CASSPDRVAETQYF. The DNA read from the CDR3 is TGTGCCAGCAGCCCGGACAGGGTAGCAGAGACC. The chain has TRBV11-2 and TRBJ2-5, with 8 bases matching TRBD1. The CDR3 goes on 3 residues after the read ends, and that part is filled in from the germline J gene. Trimming took 5 bases from V and 4 from J; bases not matched to a gene: 6. This CDR3 region has 14 residues. The germline V gene encodes CDR1 SGHAT and CDR2 FQNNGV.

Regarding this clone: From the germline J gene comes the end of the CDR3, since the read stops 3 residues before it. This sequence joins TRBV28 and TRBJ2-3; D is unclear. Germline V gives CDR1 MDHEN, CDR2 SYDVKM. There are 11 residues in the CDR3. Trimming shortened V by 7 bases and J by 0 bases, and 2 bases separated the two germline ends. The CDR3 sequence: CASTSTDTQYF. The DNA read from the CDR3 is TGTGCCAGCACTAGCACAGATACG.

As regards this clone: The read terminates 3 residues ahead of where the CDR3 ends, so the germline J gene completes it. J is TRBJ2-1 and V is TRBV29-1, with 13 positions matching TRBD2. The V and J ends lost 1 base and 8 bases, in that order; junction bases with no gene match: 8. The CDR3 contains 16 residues. Germline CDR1 is SQVTM and CDR2 is ANQGSEA. The CDR3 sequence: CSVEGTSGRGLYEQFF. The part of the CDR3 DNA that was read is TGCAGCGTTGAAGGCACTAGCGGGAGGGGGCTCTATGAG.

In the case of this clone: The read terminates 3 residues ahead of where the CDR3 ends, so the germline J gene completes it. The V and J genes are TRBV4-1 and TRBJ1-3; 9 nucleotides match TRBD1. The CDR3 has 16 residues. J was trimmed by 3 bases and V by 7 bases; bases with no gene match: 10. CDR1 is MGHRA, CDR2 YSYEKL, per germline. CDR3 DNA (partial): TGCGCCAGCAACCCGGGACAGGGACCTTTTGGAAACACC. Amino acid sequence: CASNPGQGPFGNT. The CDR3 as a whole reads CASNPGQGPFGNTIYF.

This clone is medium-sized by frequency. The missing CDR3 end, 3 residues past where the read stops, is filled in from the germline J gene. The gene calls are TRBV19 and TRBJ2-5; 7 nucleotides align to TRBD2. The J segment lost 5 bases and the V segment lost 4 bases, leaving 7 bases of the junction unmatched. Germline assignment: CDR1 LNHDA and CDR2 SQIVND (reference sequence). The CDR3 spans 14 residues. The CDR3 here is CASSKRDLGETQYF. The CDR3 bases that were read are TGTGCCAGTAGTAAGCGGGATTTAGGGGAGACC.

Of note for this clone: The missing CDR3 end, 3 residues past where the read stops, is filled in from the germline J gene. J is TRBJ2-1 and V is TRBV5-6; D uncertain. Germline V gene lookup returns CDR1 SGHDT and CDR2 YYEEEE. The CDR3 contains 12 residues. Trimming took off 4 bases at V and 7 bases at J, with 9 bases between the two ends. The CDR3: CASSPSRNEQFF. The CDR3 bases that were read are TGTGCCAGCAGCCCTTCGAGGAATGAG.

About this clone itself: The read ends 3 residues before the CDR3 terminus; that terminus is restored from the germline J gene. The chain links TRBV28 to TRBJ1-2; D ambiguous. The V gene lost 2 bases and the J gene lost 5 bases, with 9 bases spanning the gap. There are 13 residues in the CDR3. Germline assignment: CDR1 MDHEN and CDR2 SYDVKM. This chain's CDR3 is CASSLTASYGYTF. CDR3 DNA, as far as it was read: TGTGCCAGCAGTTTAACAGCATCTTATGGC.

CDR3 loop: CASRTSGMGPDTQYF. CDR3 DNA (partial): TGTGCCAGTCGGACTAGCGGGATGGGGCCAGATACG. This chain uses TRBV7-3 with TRBJ2-3; TRBD2 matches at 12 bases. The observed sequence ends 3 residues before the CDR3 terminus, with the missing tail filled in from the germline J gene. CDR1 SGHTA and CDR2 FQGTGA come from the germline V gene. The CDR3 covers 15 residues. Unmatched junction bases numbered 8, after V lost 9 bases and J lost 4 bases.

This clone is labeled medium-sized based on frequency. The sequence runs out 3 residues before the end of the CDR3; the remainder is reconstructed from the germline J gene. V usage is TRBV30 and J usage is TRBJ1-2, with TRBD1 matching over 10 bases. In germline, CDR1 is GTSNPN, CDR2 SVGIG (reference sequence). J lost 7 bases, V lost 7 bases, and 12 bases had no gene match. The CDR3 loop spans 14 amino acids. Incomplete CDR3 DNA: TGTGCCTCGCCGGTCGGGGGACAGGGGTCTGGC. Protein: CASPVGGQGSG. The whole CDR3 reads CASPVGGQGSGYTF.

Regarding this clone: The read ends 3 residues before the CDR3 terminus; that terminus is restored from the germline J gene. This sequence joins TRBV7-9 and TRBJ2-1; unclear D gene. The CDR3 spans 11 residues. The germline V and J ends were trimmed by 9 bases and 8 bases, with 11 bases remaining between them. Germline V gives CDR1 SEHNR, CDR2 FQNEAQ (reference sequence). CDR3 bases read: TGTGCCAGGCAGGTTAACGATGAG. Translating gives CARQVNDE. The complete CDR3 reads CARQVNDEQFF. The full variable domain, in which reference TRBV7-9 and TRBJ2-1 provide the parts outside the CDR3, is DTGVSQNPRHKITKRGQNVTFRCDPISEHNRLYWYRQTLGQGPEFLTYFQNEAQLEKSRLLSDRFSAERPKGSFSTLEIQRTEQGDSAMYLCARQVNDEQFFGPGTRLTVL.

This clone registers medium-sized (0.01 to 0.1%) by frequency. The CDR3 is cut off 3 residues early in the read; its end comes from the germline J gene. This rearrangement joins TRBV5-5 to TRBJ1-2, with 10 bases identical to TRBD1. This CDR3 is built from 14 residues. Germline lookup yields CDR1 SGHKS and CDR2 YYEKEE (reference sequence). Partial CDR3 DNA: TGTGCCAGCAGCCCCGCCGGGACAGGGGCCGGC. Protein product: CASSPAGTGAG. The CDR3 in full is CASSPAGTGAGYTF.

As regards this clone: The read falls 3 residues short of the CDR3 end, and the missing part is taken from the germline J gene. The chain is built from TRBV27 and TRBJ2-5; TRBD1 matches 10 bases. V was clipped by 5 bases and J by 2 bases; unmatched bases: 5. The CDR3 is 15 residues long. Germline assignment: CDR1 MNHEY and CDR2 SMNVEV (reference sequence). CDR3 sequence: CASSAGTGVQETQYF. The part of the CDR3 DNA that was read is TGTGCCAGCAGTGCGGGGACAGGGGTTCAAGAGACC.

A word on this clone: The CDR3 end lies 3 residues beyond the end of the read and is filled in from the germline J gene. The V gene is TRBV6-2 or TRBV6-3, the J gene TRBJ2-1; 8 bases align to TRBD2. V was clipped by 2 bases and J by 2 bases; unmatched bases: 5. This CDR3 region has 16 residues. Germline CDR1 is MNHEY and CDR2 is SVGEGT. The CDR3 sequence: CASSYAGGLAYNEQFF. CDR3 DNA (partial): TGTGCCAGCAGTTACGCCGGGGGACTAGCCTACAATGAG.

In the case of this clone: Sequencing ends 3 residues short of the CDR3 end; the germline J gene provides the rest. The chain recombines TRBV2 with TRBJ1-4; weak D call: TRBD1 (6 bases). Germline CDR1 and CDR2: SNHLY and FYNNEI. There are 13 residues in the CDR3. Trimming cost V 5 bases and J 8 bases, with 12 bases left between them. The CDR3 loop is CASSWGRLEKLFF. Incomplete CDR3 DNA: TGTGCCAGCAGTTGGGGGCGACTGGAAAAA.

With respect to this clone: The CDR3 end falls 3 residues outside the read, so it is completed with the germline J gene. This chain joins TRBV5-1 and TRBJ2-3; 12 nucleotides agree with TRBD2. J lost 0 bases, V lost 2 bases, and 7 bases had no gene match. The CDR3 extends over 18 amino acids. Germline CDR1 is SGHRS and CDR2 is YFSETQ. Partial CDR3 DNA: TGCGCCAGCAGCTTAGGACTAGCGGGATCGCCTAGCACAGATACG. Translating it yields CASSLGLAGSPSTDT. The CDR3 as a whole reads CASSLGLAGSPSTDTQYF.